This TCR beta chain originates from a study of beta chain features in type 1 diabetes. Study-level findings and limits: For Type 1 diabetes patients, all four CD4+ subsets carried TCRB CDR3s that were moderately but significantly shorter. Sequencing used cDNA, and cells with high TCR expression could therefore be over-represented.

Regarding this clone: Its antigen is unknown.

Germline V CDR1 and CDR2: SGHVS, FNYEAQ. V was trimmed by 3 bases and J by 4 bases, leaving 8 bases between them. The CDR3 extends over 13 amino acids. Expressed TCRB transcripts got sequenced, as all isolated RNA was reverse transcribed. Profiled with immunoSEQ multiplex PCR; TCRdb holds only in-frame clones, not every one. The sample consists of roughly 700,000 clones, 13% of them appearing once. Sequencing was done on a sample of naive CD4+ T cells from blood. The chain couples TRBV7-6 to TRBJ2-3; tentatively, D is TRBD2 (5 bases). The origin of this receptor is a young man with type 1 diabetes. CDR3 sequence reads: CASSFGLADTQYF. CDR3 coding DNA: TGTGCCAGCAGCTTTGGACTTGCAGATACGCAGTATTTT.